The 10 T cell receptor beta chains listed next were all sequenced from one sample in a study of T cell changes during pregnancy in multiple sclerosis. TCRdb keeps only in-frame clones here, not all; method: immunoSEQ multiplex PCR. In the table there are tens of thousands of clones, about nine tenths of which are singletons. The sequences come from CD8+ T cells from peripheral blood mononuclear cells, collected before pregnancy. Receptors were obtained from a female donor with multiple sclerosis, enrolled in a pregnancy study.

This clone was detected once. The chain links TRBV7-9 to TRBJ2-1; 11 positions match TRBD2. The V gene's germline CDR1 is SEHNR and CDR2 FQNEAQ (reference sequence). The V gene end was trimmed by 5 bases and the J gene end by 4 bases; junction bases not matched to a gene: 4. The CDR3 covers 15 residues. CDR3 loop: CASSPGTSGYNEQFF. The DNA for the CDR3 is TGTGCCAGCAGCCCCGGGACTAGCGGATACAATGAGCAGTTCTTC.

The chain is built from TRBV6-1 and TRBJ1-1, with D hard to call. Per the germline V gene, CDR1 is MNHNS and CDR2 is SASEGT. The CDR3 runs 13 residues. V lost 4 bases to trimming and J lost 6 bases, with 12 bases between them. Here the CDR3 DNA reads TGTGCCAGCAGTGCACCGGAGAGGCCTGAAGCTTTCTTT. Its translation: CASSAPERPEAFF.

By its share, this clone is medium-sized. The chain employs TRBV19 and TRBJ2-5, with 14 bases aligning to TRBD2. V gave up 6 bases and J gave up 5 bases; unmatched junction bases: 5. Germline CDR1 and CDR2: LNHDA and SQIVND (reference sequence). The CDR3 runs 15 residues. CDR3 sequence: CASSGTSGSYETQYF. The CDR3 DNA reads as TGTGCCAGTAGCGGGACTAGCGGGAGTTATGAGACCCAGTACTTC.

This chain connects TRBV6-5 to TRBJ2-3; D call uncertain. This CDR3 region has 15 residues. CDR1 is MNHEY, CDR2 SVGAGI, per germline. V lost 0 bases, J lost 0 bases, and 7 bases lay in between. CDR3 amino acids: CASSYSLRSTDTQYF. For the CDR3, the DNA is TGTGCCAGCAGTTACTCGCTTCGGAGCACAGATACGCAGTATTTT.

The V gene is TRBV28, the J gene TRBJ2-7; D possibly corresponds to TRBD1 (6 bases). Between the trimmed V and J ends, which lost 3 bases and 3 bases, there was a span of 9 bases. Germline loops: CDR1 MDHEN, CDR2 SYDVKM. This CDR3 region has 13 residues. Here the CDR3 reads CASSFDRYYEQYF. Written as DNA, the CDR3 is TGTGCCAGCAGTTTCGACAGGTACTACGAGCAGTACTTC.

The V call is TRBV11-2, the J call TRBJ2-5, with D tentatively TRBD1 (5 bases). V lost 4 bases, J lost 0 bases, and 12 bases lay in between. The CDR3 has 15 residues. CDR1 and CDR2 (germline): SGHAT, FQNNGV. CDR3 amino acids: CASSYTTGNQETQYF. In nucleotides, the CDR3 is TGTGCCAGCAGCTACACCACAGGAAACCAAGAGACCCAGTACTTC. Together with reference TRBV11-2 and TRBJ2-5, the CDR3 gives the full variable domain: EAGVAQSPRYKIIEKRQSVAFWCNPISGHATLYWYQQILGQGPKLLIQFQNNGVVDDSQLPKDRFSAERLKGVDSTLKIQPAKLEDSAVYLCASSYTTGNQETQYFGPGTRLLVL.

The chain carries TRBV5-4 and TRBJ1-4; tentatively, D is TRBD1 (6 bases). This CDR3 has 15 amino acids. The germline V gene has CDR1 SGHNT and CDR2 YYREEE (reference sequence). Trimming removed 7 bases from V and 8 bases from J, with 21 bases in between. The CDR3 region has the DNA TGTGCCAGCCCCCCCCGGGACAAGGTTGAGGAAAAACTGTTTTTT. It is translated as CASPPRDKVEEKLFF.

The chain employs TRBV6-6 and TRBJ2-3, with 7 bases identical to TRBD2. The CDR3 runs to 16 residues. V was pared by 6 bases and J by 2 bases, with 11 bases of the junction left unmatched. Germline lookup yields CDR1 MNHNY and CDR2 SVGAGI (reference sequence). The CDR3: CASRSDSGLDTDTQYF. The CDR3 nucleotides are TGTGCCAGCAGATCCGATAGCGGGCTAGACACAGATACGCAGTATTTT.

The chain couples TRBV6-1 to TRBJ2-7; a possible D gene is TRBD2 (5 bases). The germline V gene encodes CDR1 MNHNS and CDR2 SASEGT. V was clipped by 8 bases and J by 2 bases, with 19 bases between them. The CDR3 consists of 15 residues. In DNA form, the CDR3 reads TGTGCCAGCCCCGAAGGCCTAGGAGGAGCCTACGAGCAGTACTTC. It specifies CASPEGLGGAYEQYF.

The V gene is TRBV19, the J gene TRBJ2-2, with 8 bases aligning to TRBD1. The CDR3 is 15 amino acids. The junction had 11 bases not matched to a gene; V was cut back by 9 bases and J by 5 bases. Germline V gene lookup returns CDR1 LNHDA and CDR2 SQIVND (reference sequence). CDR3 protein: CASALSGGATGELFF. The CDR3 DNA follows: TGTGCCAGCGCCCTTTCAGGGGGCGCGACCGGGGAGCTGTTTTTT.